These 8 T cell receptor beta chains came from one sample sequenced in a study of T cell clonality in common variable immunodeficiency. TCRdb's copy holds only in-frame clones and misses some; the assay was immunoSEQ multiplex PCR. The specimen gives about 52,000 clones without singletons; the ten biggest hold around 1.8%. Source material: peripheral blood mononuclear cells. These receptors were obtained from a person aged 18 to 70 in good health.

This clone came up many times. The read gets to within 3 residues of the CDR3 end, and the germline J gene fills in the rest. This chain connects TRBV19 to TRBJ1-2; possibly TRBD1 for D (5 bases). CDR3 length: 12 amino acids. Germline-derived CDR1 and CDR2 are LNHDA and SQIVND (reference sequence). V was cut by 5 bases and J by 4 bases, with 8 bases left in between. This CDR3 reads CASSPQGYGYTF. The CDR3 DNA, read in part, is TGTGCCAGTAGTCCTCAGGGCTATGGC.

This clone showed up many times. The read terminates 3 residues ahead of where the CDR3 ends, so the germline J gene completes it. The chain employs TRBV30 and TRBJ2-2; D possibly corresponds to TRBD2 (6 bases). Trimming left V 7 bases short and J 0 bases short, with 12 bases between. This CDR3 region has 14 residues. CDR1 is GTSNPN and CDR2 is SVGIG in the germline V gene (reference sequence). The CDR3 loop reads CAYNWGANTGELFF. The CDR3 bases that were read are TGTGCCTACAACTGGGGGGCGAACACCGGGGAG.

This clone was seen repeatedly, ten times or more. The CDR3 sequence: CASSREPGVGFYEQYF. The CDR3 DNA, read in part, is TGCGCCAGCAGCCGAGAACCGGGGGTTGGTTTCTACGAG. The chain uses TRBV4-1 and TRBJ2-7; weak D call: TRBD2 (6 bases). Read sequence stops 3 residues before the CDR3 end, and the germline J gene provides the missing end. The CDR3 consists of 16 residues. CDR1 MGHRA and CDR2 YSYEKL come from the germline V gene. The V end was cut by 4 bases, the J end by 3 bases, with 19 bases between.

This clone was recorded at least ten times. The read falls 3 residues short of the CDR3 end, and the missing part is taken from the germline J gene. The rearrangement links TRBV20-1 to TRBJ2-7, with D hard to call. The germline CDR1 and CDR2 sequences are DFQATT and SNEGSKA (reference sequence). The V end lost 0 bases, the J end lost 0 bases, and 12 bases lay between the germline ends. The CDR3 covers 15 residues. CDR3 region: CSARDYTATSYEQYF. CDR3 DNA (partial): TGCAGTGCTAGAGATTACACAGCAACCTCCTACGAG.

This clone was counted at least ten times. The CDR3 bases that were read are TGTGCCAGCAGCTTGGTAGGGACAGCGAACTATGGC. This codes for CASSLVGTANYG. Given in full, the CDR3 is CASSLVGTANYGYTF. The chain carries TRBV5-5 and TRBJ1-2; 7 nucleotides agree with TRBD1. The read is 3 residues too short to cover the CDR3 end, so that end is filled in from the germline J gene. This CDR3 spans 15 amino acids. With V trimmed by 0 bases and J by 2 bases, 4 bases remained unmatched. Germline V CDR1 and CDR2: SGHKS, YYEKEE (reference sequence).

This clone turned up a few times. The sequence runs out 3 residues before the end of the CDR3; the remainder is reconstructed from the germline J gene. The chain recombines TRBV30 with TRBJ2-2; no clear D gene. The CDR3 is made up of 10 amino acids. Germline loops: CDR1 GTSNPN, CDR2 SVGIG (reference sequence). The chain's CDR3 is CAWSQEKLFF. Incomplete CDR3 DNA: TGTGCCTGGAGCCAGGAAAAG.

This clone was seen only a few times. The CDR3 end lies 3 residues beyond the end of the read and is filled in from the germline J gene. This chain joins TRBV19 and TRBJ2-4, with a weak D call TRBD1 (6 bases). The germline V gene encodes CDR1 LNHDA and CDR2 SQIVND (reference sequence). CDR3 length equals 14 residues. CDR3 loop: CASSIRDIDQPQYF. The sequenced part of the CDR3 DNA is TGTGCCAGTAGTATCAGGGACATCGATCAGCCT.

The table lists this clone with a few counts. The sequenced part of the CDR3 DNA is TGCGCCAGCAGTCAATCGGCCCCTGGCCCTGACAGCAATCAGCCG. Amino acid sequence: CASSQSAPGPDSNQP. The complete CDR3 reads CASSQSAPGPDSNQPQYF. The chain joins TRBV23-1 to TRBJ2-3, with a possible D match to TRBD1 (5 bases). The CDR3 end lies 3 residues beyond the end of the read and is filled in from the germline J gene. TRBV23-1 is an open reading frame, and its role is uncertain. CDR3 length equals 18 residues.